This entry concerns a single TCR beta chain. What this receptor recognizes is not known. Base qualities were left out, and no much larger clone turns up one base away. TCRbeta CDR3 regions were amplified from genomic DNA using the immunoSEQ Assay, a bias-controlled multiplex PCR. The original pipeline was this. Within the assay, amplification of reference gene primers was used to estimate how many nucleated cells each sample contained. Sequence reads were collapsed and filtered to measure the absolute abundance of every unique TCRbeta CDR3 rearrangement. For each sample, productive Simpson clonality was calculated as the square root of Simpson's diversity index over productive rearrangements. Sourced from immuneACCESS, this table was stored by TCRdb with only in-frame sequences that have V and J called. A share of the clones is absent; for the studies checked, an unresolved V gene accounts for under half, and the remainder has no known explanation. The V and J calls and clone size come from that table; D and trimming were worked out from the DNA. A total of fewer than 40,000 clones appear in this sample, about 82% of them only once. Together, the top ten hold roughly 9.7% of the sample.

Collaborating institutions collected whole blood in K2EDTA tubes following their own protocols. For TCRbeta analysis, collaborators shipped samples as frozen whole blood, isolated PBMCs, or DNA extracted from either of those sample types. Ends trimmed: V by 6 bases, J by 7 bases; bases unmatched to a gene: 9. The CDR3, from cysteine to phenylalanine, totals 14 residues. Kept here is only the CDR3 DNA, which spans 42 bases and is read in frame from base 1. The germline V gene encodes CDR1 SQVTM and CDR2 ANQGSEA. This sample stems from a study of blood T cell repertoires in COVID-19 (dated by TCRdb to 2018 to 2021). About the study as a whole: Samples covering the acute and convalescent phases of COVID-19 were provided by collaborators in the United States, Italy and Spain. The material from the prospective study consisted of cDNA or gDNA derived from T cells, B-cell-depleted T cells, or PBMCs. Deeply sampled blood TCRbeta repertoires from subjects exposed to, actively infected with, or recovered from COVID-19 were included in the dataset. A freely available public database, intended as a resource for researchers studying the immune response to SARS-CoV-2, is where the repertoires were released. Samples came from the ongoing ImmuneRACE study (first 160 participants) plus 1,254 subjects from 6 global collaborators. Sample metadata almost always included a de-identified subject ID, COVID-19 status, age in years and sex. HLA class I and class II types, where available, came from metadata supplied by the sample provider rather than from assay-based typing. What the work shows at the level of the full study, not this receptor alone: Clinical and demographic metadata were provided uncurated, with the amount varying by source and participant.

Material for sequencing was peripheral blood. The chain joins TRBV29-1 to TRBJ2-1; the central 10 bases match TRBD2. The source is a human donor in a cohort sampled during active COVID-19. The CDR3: CSVRPSGRGNEQFF. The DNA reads TGCAGCGTGAGGCCCAGCGGGAGGGGGAATGAGCAGTTCTTC.